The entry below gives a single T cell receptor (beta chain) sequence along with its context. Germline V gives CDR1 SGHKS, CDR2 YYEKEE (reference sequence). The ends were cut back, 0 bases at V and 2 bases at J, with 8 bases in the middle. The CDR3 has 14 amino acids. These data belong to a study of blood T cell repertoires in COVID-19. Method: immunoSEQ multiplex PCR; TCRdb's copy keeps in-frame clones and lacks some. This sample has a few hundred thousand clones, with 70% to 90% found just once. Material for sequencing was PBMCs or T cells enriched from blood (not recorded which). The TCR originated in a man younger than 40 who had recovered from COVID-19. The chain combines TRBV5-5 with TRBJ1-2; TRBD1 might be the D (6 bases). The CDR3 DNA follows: TGTGCCAGCAGCTTGGGGACAGACAACTATGGCTACACCTTC. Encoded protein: CASSLGTDNYGYTF.